What follows are 31 T cell receptor beta chains derived from one specimen sequenced in a study of T cell repertoires in cytomegalovirus infection. Their antigens remain unidentified. TCRdb re-derived calls from the reads in MiXCR, one entry per CDR3 protein. The data contain under 300,000 distinct CDR3 sequences, around 20% of them seen just once; the ten biggest clones take up under 25%. The sequencing used cultured PBMCs, collected from culture after CMV antigen stimulation. These TCRs come from a human donor in good health (CMV status not recorded). Some clones in this sample may be carry-over from other donors' samples.

This clonotype was detected only a few times. The chain couples TRBV2 to TRBJ2-1, with 14 bases lining up with TRBD2. CDR3 length equals 15 residues. Germline V gene data show CDR1 as SNHLY and CDR2 as FYNNEI. Germline trimming cut 4 bases from V and 11 bases from J; bases unmatched to any gene: 7. CDR3 loop: CASSVLTSGRDKQFF. In DNA form, the CDR3 reads TGTGCCAGCAGTGTTCTGACTAGCGGGAGGGATAAGCAGTTCTTC.

This clonotype was observed a few times. The CDR3 nucleotides read TGTGCCAGCAGCTTGGGAGGGATCGGTTCACCCCTCCACTTT. This codes for CASSLGGIGSPLHF. This chain joins TRBV5-8 and TRBJ1-6; no reliable D call. V was shortened by 0 bases and J by 9 bases, with 10 bases between the two germline ends. Germline assignment: CDR1 SGHTS and CDR2 YDEGEE. The CDR3 spans 14 residues. Combining the CDR3 with reference TRBV5-8 and TRBJ1-6 gives the whole variable domain EAGVTQSPTHLIKTRGQQATLRCSPISGHTSVYWYQQALGLGLQFLLWYDEGEERNRGNFPPRFSGRQFPNYSSELNVNALELEDSALYLCASSLGGIGSPLHFGNGTRLTVT.

J is TRBJ1-6 and V is TRBV12-3 or TRBV12-4; D ambiguous. The CDR3 sequence is 13 residues long. V lost 3 bases to trimming and J lost 5 bases, with 5 bases between them. CDR3 DNA sequence: TGTGCCAGCAGTTTCCTGAATAATTCACCCCTCCACTTT. Its protein product is CASSFLNNSPLHF.

In this sample, this clonotype turned up many times. The chain links TRBV7-9 to TRBJ2-3; D remains ambiguous. Germline CDR1 is SEHNR and CDR2 is FQNEAQ (reference sequence). Between the trimmed V and J ends, which lost 2 bases and 6 bases, there was a span of 12 bases. The length of the CDR3 is 14 residues. The CDR3 sequence: CASSLPLVADTQYF. The CDR3 region has the DNA TGTGCCAGCAGCTTACCGCTAGTGGCTGATACGCAGTATTTT.

This clonotype was seen repeatedly, ten times or more. The genes are TRBV7-2 and TRBJ2-1, with 11 bases lining up with TRBD2. Per germline, CDR1 SGHTA and CDR2 FQGNSA. The CDR3 consists of 16 residues. Trimming cost V 2 bases and J 4 bases; bases outside gene matches: 4. DNA for the CDR3: TGTGCCAGCAGCTTATTAGGGACTAGCGGATACAATGAGCAGTTCTTC. Protein sequence: CASSLLGTSGYNEQFF.

This clonotype has ten or more counts. The chain uses TRBV7-2 and TRBJ1-1, with D tentatively TRBD1 (6 bases). The V end was cut by 5 bases, the J end by 3 bases, with 16 bases between. The CDR3 sequence is 15 residues long. CDR1 SGHTA and CDR2 FQGNSA come from the germline V gene. The CDR3 protein is CASSPRREGDTEAFF. CDR3 coding DNA: TGTGCCAGCAGCCCCCGCCGGGAGGGGGACACTGAAGCTTTCTTT.

This chain connects TRBV12-3 or TRBV12-4 to TRBJ2-1, with 11 bases identical to TRBD2. CDR3 length equals 18 residues. V gave up 7 bases and J gave up 5 bases; unmatched junction bases: 16. CDR3 residues: CASTFTTPGLADHNEQFF. The DNA for the CDR3 is TGTGCCAGCACTTTTACCACGCCGGGACTAGCGGATCACAATGAGCAGTTCTTC.

The chain uses TRBV29-1 and TRBJ2-1; 8 bases align to TRBD2. The CDR3 has 17 amino acids. Germline loops: CDR1 SQVTM, CDR2 ANQGSEA. J lost 3 bases, V lost 1 base, and 11 bases had no gene match. CDR3 DNA sequence: TGCAGCGTTGAAGTGCGGATGAACGGGAGGGGCTACAATGAGCAGTTCTTC. It yields the protein CSVEVRMNGRGYNEQFF.

This clonotype was found many times. The chain joins TRBV7-2 to TRBJ2-1; TRBD2 matches 8 bases. The CDR3 is 17 amino acids. CDR1 SGHTA and CDR2 FQGNSA come from the germline V gene. After removal of 3 bases from V and 0 bases from J, the junction contained 7 bases not matched to a gene. CDR3 loop: CASSLRTSRSSYNEQFF. In DNA form, the CDR3 reads TGTGCCAGCAGCTTGAGGACTAGCAGAAGCTCCTACAATGAGCAGTTCTTC. Full variable domain (remainder filled in from reference TRBV7-2 and TRBJ2-1): GAGVSQSPSNKVTEKGKDVELRCDPISGHTALYWYRQSLGQGLEFLIYFQGNSAPDKSGLPSDRFSAERTGGSVSTLTIQRTQQEDSAVYLCASSLRTSRSSYNEQFFGPGTRLTVL.

The chain joins TRBV11-3 to TRBJ2-1, with D tentatively TRBD2 (6 bases). V lost 2 bases and J lost 10, with 15 bases in between. CDR1 and CDR2 from the germline V gene are SGHNT and YENEEA. The length of the CDR3 is 14 residues. DNA for the CDR3: TGTGCCAGCAGCTTAAACGGGAGATCAGAAGAGCAGTTCTTC. Its protein is CASSLNGRSEEQFF.

Of note for this clonotype: This could be a read error, since a much larger clone is one nucleotide away. This chain links TRBV20-1 with TRBJ1-1; 7 bases agree with TRBD1. Germline values: CDR1 DFQATT, CDR2 SNEGSKA (reference sequence). Trimming removed 4 bases from V and 5 bases from J; junction bases left unmatched: 4. The CDR3 is 12 amino acids. The CDR3 coding sequence is TGCAGTGCTAATTTCAGGGGGACTGAAGCTTTCTTT. Its translation: CSANFRGTEAFF.

With respect to this clonotype: One end of the junction does not line up with germline, which may come from a read error. The chain carries TRBV7-7 and TRBJ2-2, with a weak D call TRBD2 (8 bases). Germline V CDR1 and CDR2: SSHAT, FNYEAQ (reference sequence). This CDR3 is built from 15 residues. CDR3 sequence (DNA): TGTGCTAGCAGCTTAGCGGGACAGCACACCGGGGAGCTGTTTTTT. Encoded protein: CASSLAGQHTGELFF.

CDR3 in amino acids: CASSQDRQPNTEAFF. CDR3 bases: TGTGCCAGCAGCCAAGATAGACAGCCGAACACTGAAGCTTTCTTT. V usage is TRBV4-2 and J usage is TRBJ1-1; D may be TRBD1 (5 bases). The CDR3 spans 15 residues. V lost 0 bases to trimming and J lost 1 base, with 9 bases between them. Germline V CDR1 and CDR2: LGHNA, YNFKEQ.

This clonotype was counted only a few times. The CDR3 reads CASSPMGTNTEAFF. CDR3 nucleotides: TGTGCCAGCAGCCCTATGGGGACGAACACTGAAGCTTTCTTT. The J gene is TRBJ1-1, the V gene TRBV9; D is possibly TRBD1 (5 bases). This CDR3 is built from 14 residues. V was shortened by 4 bases and J by 1 base, with 11 bases between the two germline ends. The V gene's germline CDR1 is SGDLS and CDR2 YYNGEE.

This chain links TRBV11-2 with TRBJ2-5; 12 bases agree with TRBD2. CDR1 is SGHAT, CDR2 FQNNGV, per germline. This CDR3 region has 15 residues. V shed 5 bases and J 5 bases; nucleotides not matched to a gene: 6. CDR3 residues: CASSLTSGSVETQYF. In nucleotides, the CDR3 is TGTGCCAGCAGCCTGACTAGCGGGAGTGTTGAGACCCAGTACTTC.

This clonotype was seen ten or more times. The V call is TRBV7-2, the J call TRBJ2-7; tentative D call: TRBD2 (6 bases). The CDR3 is 16 amino acids. Trimming took off 2 bases at V and 0 bases at J, with 14 bases between the two ends. Germline V gene data show CDR1 as SGHTA and CDR2 as FQGNSA. This chain's CDR3 is CASSLKWGTHSYEQYF. The CDR3 nucleotides are TGTGCCAGCAGCTTAAAGTGGGGGACTCACTCCTACGAGCAGTACTTC. The whole variable domain, filled in from reference TRBV7-2 and TRBJ2-7, reads GAGVSQSPSNKVTEKGKDVELRCDPISGHTALYWYRQSLGQGLEFLIYFQGNSAPDKSGLPSDRFSAERTGGSVSTLTIQRTQQEDSAVYLCASSLKWGTHSYEQYFGPGTRLTVT.

This chain connects TRBV5-1 to TRBJ2-3; 15 nucleotides match TRBD2. This CDR3 has 18 residues. CDR1 and CDR2 from the germline V gene are SGHRS and YFSETQ. The V gene end was trimmed by 3 bases and the J gene end by 4 bases; junction bases not matched to a gene: 9. The CDR3 is CASSWGLAGGPTSDTQYF. The CDR3, as DNA: TGCGCCAGCAGCTGGGGACTAGCGGGAGGTCCGACCTCAGATACGCAGTATTTT.

Worth noting for this clonotype: This may stem from a read error, because a much larger clone lies one nucleotide away. The chain has TRBV12-3 or TRBV12-4 and TRBJ2-5; D call uncertain. V lost 0 bases and J lost 3, with 5 bases in between. The length of the CDR3 is 13 residues. The CDR3 protein is CASSLAQKETQYF. Written as DNA, the CDR3 is TGTGCCAGCAGTTTAGCCCAGAAAGAGACCCAGTACTTC.

In nucleotides, the CDR3 is TGTGCCAGCAGTTACTCCGGGCTCGCAGATACGCAGTATTTT. As protein: CASSYSGLADTQYF. V usage is TRBV6-5 and J usage is TRBJ2-3, with D unclear. V dropped 0 bases and J dropped 4 bases, with 8 bases sitting between them. The CDR3 totals 14 residues. Germline V lookup: CDR1 MNHEY, CDR2 SVGAGI.

This clonotype was found a few times. The gene calls are TRBV4-3 and TRBJ2-1, with 12 bases aligning to TRBD2. CDR1 is LGHNA, CDR2 YSLEER, per germline. There are 16 residues in the CDR3. The J segment lost 4 bases and the V segment lost 4 bases, leaving 5 bases of the junction unmatched. As DNA, the CDR3 is TGCGCCAGCAGCCGGACTAGCGGGACGTGGTACAATGAGCAGTTCTTC. This codes for CASSRTSGTWYNEQFF.

This clonotype was detected only a few times. The CDR3 here is CASSSSGTRNTGELFF. The CDR3, as DNA: TGTGCCAGCAGCTCTTCCGGGACGAGGAACACCGGGGAGCTGTTTTTT. The chain carries TRBV5-4 and TRBJ2-2; D might be TRBD1 or TRBD2, each matching 5 bases. The germline V gene encodes CDR1 SGHNT and CDR2 YYREEE (reference sequence). The CDR3 has 16 amino acids. V dropped 3 bases and J dropped 1 base, with 13 bases sitting between them.

This clonotype has just one count. J is TRBJ2-7 and V is TRBV7-9; no definite D call. The CDR3 is made up of 15 amino acids. Trimming stripped 4 bases from V and 4 bases from J, with 17 bases between. Germline CDR1 SEHNR, CDR2 FQNEAQ (reference sequence). The CDR3 nucleotides read TGTGCCAGCAGCTCACCCCCCCCCTCCGGGTACGAGCAGTACTTC. Translated: CASSSPPPSGYEQYF.

The rearrangement uses TRBV7-9 and TRBJ2-1; 11 nucleotides align to TRBD2. The ends lost 5 bases at V and 7 bases at J; junction bases unmatched: 7. CDR1 and CDR2 from the germline V gene are SEHNR and FQNEAQ (reference sequence). The length of the CDR3 is 15 residues. For the CDR3, the DNA is TGTGCCAGCAGCCCCGGACTAGCGGGCCCTAATGAGCAGTTCTTC. Translation gives CASSPGLAGPNEQFF.

The chain has TRBV28 and TRBJ1-2, with a weak D call TRBD1 (5 bases). This CDR3 contains 14 residues. With 3 bases removed from V and 2 bases from J, the gap between germline ends came to 10 bases. Germline CDR1 reads MDHEN; CDR2 reads SYDVKM. The CDR3 protein is CASSFAGENYGYTF. DNA of the CDR3: TGTGCCAGCAGTTTTGCGGGGGAGAACTATGGCTACACCTTC.

Ten or more counts support this clonotype. The chain has TRBV7-9 and TRBJ1-1, with D unresolved. The germline V gene encodes CDR1 SEHNR and CDR2 FQNEAQ (reference sequence). This CDR3 is built from 14 residues. Trimming stripped 1 base from V and 4 bases from J, with 10 bases between. CDR3 nucleotide sequence: TGTGCCAGCAGCTTAGAGGGATTGGCCACTGAAGCTTTCTTT. It translates to CASSLEGLATEAFF. The full variable domain, completed using reference TRBV7-9 and TRBJ1-1, is DTGVSQNPRHKITKRGQNVTFRCDPISEHNRLYWYRQTLGQGPEFLTYFQNEAQLEKSRLLSDRFSAERPKGSFSTLEIQRTEQGDSAMYLCASSLEGLATEAFFGQGTRLTVV.

This clonotype was seen a few times. The chain is built from TRBV6-2 or TRBV6-3 and TRBJ1-2; D unresolved. The germline CDR1 and CDR2 sequences are MNHEY and SVGEGT. Trimming pared 6 bases from V and 7 bases from J, leaving 15 bases between. The CDR3 spans 13 residues. CDR3 region: CASSPPYQSGYTF. CDR3 bases: TGTGCCAGCAGCCCACCGTACCAAAGTGGCTACACCTTC.

A few counts support this clonotype. The chain joins TRBV2 to TRBJ2-3; 10 bases are shared with TRBD2. The germline gives CDR1 SNHLY, CDR2 FYNNEI. With V trimmed by 9 bases and J by 3 bases, 3 bases remained unmatched. The CDR3 totals 13 residues. The CDR3 bases are TGTGCCAGAGCGGGAGGGCCGACAGATACGCAGTATTTT. As protein: CARAGGPTDTQYF.

The table lists this clonotype with many counts. The CDR3 here is CASSTRTSNTGELFF. CDR3 nucleotide sequence: TGTGCCAGCAGCACACGGACGTCGAACACCGGGGAGCTGTTTTTT. V gene TRBV7-6 combines with J gene TRBJ2-2; D is unclear. V dropped 5 bases and J dropped 0 bases, with 10 bases sitting between them. This CDR3 has 15 amino acids. Germline-derived CDR1 and CDR2 are SGHVS and FNYEAQ.

The CDR3 DNA reads as TGTGCCAGCAGATACAATGGAAACGGTCTACGGGAGACCGGGGAGCTGTTTTTT. Translation gives CASRYNGNGLRETGELFF. The rearrangement links TRBV7-3 to TRBJ2-2, with D perhaps TRBD2 (6 bases). Trimming took off 6 bases at V and 5 bases at J, with 25 bases between the two ends. This CDR3 has 18 amino acids. Germline V lookup: CDR1 SGHTA, CDR2 FQGTGA.

The chain couples TRBV6-2 or TRBV6-3 to TRBJ2-1, with 9 bases aligning to TRBD2. CDR3 length equals 15 residues. Germline V CDR1 and CDR2: MNHEY, SVGEGT. J lost 9 bases, V lost 7 bases, and 13 bases had no gene match. CDR3 sequence (DNA): TGTGCCAGCATTAGCCCCCCTAGCGGGAATTTTGAGCAGTTCTTC. Protein: CASISPPSGNFEQFF.

V and J are TRBV12-5 and TRBJ2-1; 11 bases fit TRBD2. Trimming cost V 3 bases and J 10 bases; bases outside gene matches: 11. The CDR3 sequence is 16 residues long. The germline CDR1 and CDR2 sequences are LGHNT and FRNRAP. The CDR3 reads CASGFFLAGGVIEQFF. In DNA form, the CDR3 reads TGTGCTAGTGGTTTTTTTCTAGCGGGAGGAGTCATCGAGCAGTTCTTC.